Shown below are 28 T cell receptor beta chains from a single sample sequenced in a study of cytomegalovirus exposure and HLA in healthy donors. PCR primers comprised 60 Vbeta and 13 Jbeta primers. Produced via immunoSEQ multiplex PCR; TCRdb's table is partial and in-frame only. The table includes some 140,000 clones, around 80% detected once. The sequencing sample was made of PBMCs. Source of these receptors: a young man in good health and CMV-seropositive.

In its sample, this clone was seen once. The V call is TRBV7-9, the J call TRBJ1-1; TRBD1 matches 7 bases. CDR3 length: 16 amino acids. CDR1 is SEHNR and CDR2 is FQNEAQ in the germline V gene (reference sequence). The trim removed 4 bases at V and 4 bases at J, leaving 12 bases unmatched. Here the CDR3 DNA reads TGTGCCAGCAGCTCGTACATTATTAGGACAGGCACTGAAGCTTTCTTT. Translated, it gives CASSSYIIRTGTEAFF.

The J gene is TRBJ2-7, the V gene TRBV28; tentative D call: TRBD1 (6 bases). Germline assignment: CDR1 MDHEN and CDR2 SYDVKM. The CDR3 covers 13 residues. The V end was cut by 5 bases, the J end by 2 bases, with 10 bases between. The CDR3 nucleotides read TGTGCCAGCAGTCCGACAGGACCCTACGAGCAGTACTTC. It is translated as CASSPTGPYEQYF.

The DNA of the CDR3 is TGCAGCGTTGGGGCAGGAACCTACAATGAGCAGTTCTTC. It specifies CSVGAGTYNEQFF. V gene TRBV29-1 combines with J gene TRBJ2-1; no reliable D call. V shed 4 bases and J shed 2 bases, with 9 bases lying between them. The germline V gene encodes CDR1 SQVTM and CDR2 ANQGSEA. The CDR3 totals 13 residues.

This chain joins TRBV9 and TRBJ2-2; D is undetermined. The germline CDR1 and CDR2 sequences are SGDLS and YYNGEE. This CDR3 spans 15 amino acids. The V end lost 0 bases, the J end lost 1 base, and 7 bases lay between the germline ends. CDR3 nucleotides: TGTGCCAGCAGCGTAGAAACGGGGAACACCGGGGAGCTGTTTTTT. It yields the protein CASSVETGNTGELFF.

The chain carries TRBV7-9 and TRBJ2-1, with TRBD2 as a possible D gene (5 bases). Deletions cut 1 base from V and 0 bases from J, with 13 bases between. Germline V CDR1 and CDR2: SEHNR, FQNEAQ (reference sequence). The CDR3 contains 17 residues. CDR3 sequence: CASSLELVGSSYNEQFF. Here the CDR3 DNA reads TGTGCCAGCAGCTTAGAGTTGGTGGGGAGCTCCTACAATGAGCAGTTCTTC.

The CDR3 region has the DNA TGTGCCAGCAGTTTATCGAGGGTTGAAAAACTGTTTTTT. Amino acid sequence: CASSLSRVEKLFF. This chain joins TRBV27 and TRBJ1-4; D remains unclear. The CDR3 has 13 amino acids. Trimming stripped 0 bases from V and 7 bases from J, with 6 bases between. The V gene's germline CDR1 is MNHEY and CDR2 SMNVEV (reference sequence).

This rearrangement joins TRBV7-9 to TRBJ2-3; 13 bases agree with TRBD2. V shed 5 bases and J 3 bases; nucleotides not matched to a gene: 5. Germline V gene data show CDR1 as SEHNR and CDR2 as FQNEAQ (reference sequence). The length of the CDR3 is 16 residues. CDR3 loop: CASSTWGLAGTDTQYF. CDR3 bases: TGTGCCAGCAGCACATGGGGACTAGCGGGAACAGATACGCAGTATTTT.

The chain links TRBV7-2 to TRBJ2-1, with TRBD2 as a possible D gene (6 bases). Germline V lookup: CDR1 SGHTA, CDR2 FQGNSA. The CDR3 is 15 residues long. Trimming stripped 2 bases from V and 5 bases from J, with 13 bases between. The CDR3 DNA is TGTGCCAGCAGCTTATCCCTAGCGAGAAACAATGAGCAGTTCTTC. As protein: CASSLSLARNNEQFF.

For the CDR3, the DNA is TGTGCCAGCAGCCCACTAGGACAGGGCTACACTGAAGCTTTCTTT. This gives the protein CASSPLGQGYTEAFF. This chain joins TRBV7-2 and TRBJ1-1, with 8 bases fitting TRBD1. With V trimmed by 5 bases and J by 3 bases, 8 bases remained unmatched. The CDR3 consists of 15 residues. Germline V gene sequence: CDR1 SGHTA, CDR2 FQGNSA. Combining the CDR3 with reference TRBV7-2 and TRBJ1-1 gives the whole variable domain GAGVSQSPSNKVTEKGKDVELRCDPISGHTALYWYRQSLGQGLEFLIYFQGNSAPDKSGLPSDRFSAERTGGSVSTLTIQRTQQEDSAVYLCASSPLGQGYTEAFFGQGTRLTVV.

The chain links TRBV7-2 to TRBJ2-2; TRBD1 aligns across 7 bases. J lost 3 bases, V lost 5 bases, and 12 bases had no gene match. The length of the CDR3 is 17 residues. Germline assignment: CDR1 SGHTA and CDR2 FQGNSA. This chain's CDR3 is CASSRRGTGTDTGELFF. The CDR3 DNA reads as TGTGCCAGCAGCCGACGCGGAACTGGGACAGACACCGGGGAGCTGTTTTTT.

The chain carries TRBV25-1 and TRBJ2-5; tentatively, D is TRBD1 (5 bases). V was cut by 1 base and J by 5 bases, with 11 bases left in between. Germline values: CDR1 MGHDK, CDR2 SYGVNS. The CDR3 runs to 14 residues. The CDR3 region is CASSEWGSGETQYF. In DNA form, the CDR3 reads TGTGCCAGCAGTGAATGGGGCTCCGGGGAGACCCAGTACTTC.

The chain couples TRBV6-1 to TRBJ2-7, with D perhaps TRBD1 (5 bases). CDR3 length: 11 amino acids. Germline CDR1 is MNHNS and CDR2 is SASEGT. V was shortened by 8 bases and J by 6 bases, with 11 bases between the two germline ends. The CDR3 DNA is TGTGCCAGCGAATTCAGGGTCGAGCAGTACTTC. Amino acids: CASEFRVEQYF.

The rearrangement joins TRBV7-2 to TRBJ2-7; TRBD2 matches 7 bases. CDR1 SGHTA and CDR2 FQGNSA come from the germline V gene. This CDR3 spans 15 amino acids. J was trimmed by 7 bases and V by 1 base; bases with no gene match: 10. CDR3 sequence: CASSLGSSGVGEQYF. CDR3 DNA: TGTGCCAGCAGCTTAGGTTCCAGCGGGGTGGGGGAGCAGTACTTC.

The chain employs TRBV13 and TRBJ2-1, with D perhaps matching TRBD2 (6 bases). The germline V and J ends were trimmed by 1 base and 2 bases, with 9 bases remaining between them. The CDR3 consists of 15 residues. Germline CDR1 is PRHDT and CDR2 is FYEKMQ (reference sequence). The CDR3 is CASSLVSGAYNEQFF. As DNA, the CDR3 is TGTGCCAGCAGCTTAGTTAGCGGAGCCTACAATGAGCAGTTCTTC.

The V gene is TRBV28, the J gene TRBJ1-3, with D possibly being TRBD1 (6 bases). CDR1 MDHEN and CDR2 SYDVKM come from the germline V gene. This CDR3 has 14 amino acids. The V end lost 6 bases, the J end lost 4 bases, and 13 bases lay between the germline ends. CDR3 bases: TGTGCCAGCAGCTGGACAGCAAAGGGAAACACCATATATTTT. It specifies CASSWTAKGNTIYF.

The J gene is TRBJ2-1, the V gene TRBV4-2, with 10 bases that match TRBD1. Losses at the gene ends were 2 bases for V and 7 bases for J; bases not matched to a gene: 11. The germline gives CDR1 LGHNA, CDR2 YNFKEQ. This CDR3 contains 17 residues. Here the CDR3 DNA reads TGTGCCAGCAGCCAATCATCCCGGGACAGGGGTGGAAATGAGCAGTTCTTC. Its translation: CASSQSSRDRGGNEQFF.

V gene TRBV6-5 combines with J gene TRBJ1-2; a weak D match, TRBD1 (6 bases). This CDR3 spans 14 amino acids. V shed 6 bases and J shed 3 bases, with 14 bases lying between them. Germline V gene lookup returns CDR1 MNHEY and CDR2 SVGAGI. CDR3 loop: CASSESGGDYGYTF. In DNA, the CDR3 is TGTGCCAGCAGCGAGTCGGGGGGCGACTATGGCTACACCTTC.

The rearrangement links TRBV19 to TRBJ2-7; D unclear. The CDR3 spans 13 residues. Germline V gene lookup returns CDR1 LNHDA and CDR2 SQIVND (reference sequence). V lost 3 bases and J 2 bases, leaving 8 bases between the germline ends. The CDR3 spells CASSMATAYEQYF. The CDR3 DNA reads as TGTGCCAGTAGTATGGCAACAGCCTACGAGCAGTACTTC.

On this clone: An end of the junction does not agree with germline; a read error may underlie this. The chain uses TRBV7-9 and TRBJ1-1; no firm D call. Germline loops: CDR1 SEHNR, CDR2 FQNEAQ (reference sequence). The CDR3 is 11 amino acids. In nucleotides, the CDR3 is TGTTCCAGCAGCTCCGACGGGTATGCTTTCTTT. Translated: CSSSSDGYAFF.

This clone was counted a few times. This rearrangement joins TRBV5-4 to TRBJ2-1; weak D call: TRBD2 (5 bases). CDR1 is SGHNT and CDR2 is YYREEE in the germline V gene (reference sequence). The CDR3 covers 15 residues. Trimming cost V 4 bases and J 9 bases, with 20 bases left between them. The CDR3: CASSQEEEMGREQFF. The CDR3 DNA is TGTGCCAGCAGCCAAGAGGAGGAAATGGGTCGTGAGCAGTTCTTC.

The chain carries TRBV7-9 and TRBJ2-1, with TRBD2 matching over 14 bases. V shed 5 bases, J shed 4 bases, and the junction held 7 bases outside the gene matches. Germline CDR1 is SEHNR and CDR2 is FQNEAQ (reference sequence). The CDR3 consists of 17 residues. The CDR3 DNA reads TGTGCCAGCAGCCCTGGGACTAGCGGGAGAGGGTACAATGAGCAGTTCTTC. Amino acids: CASSPGTSGRGYNEQFF.

CDR3 loop: CATSRDRSSYNEQFF. The CDR3 bases are TGTGCCACCAGCAGAGATCGGAGCTCCTACAATGAGCAGTTCTTC. V and J are TRBV15 and TRBJ2-1; D call uncertain. The CDR3 is 15 amino acids. The germline gives CDR1 LNHNV, CDR2 YYDKDF (reference sequence). V lost 0 bases to trimming and J lost 0 bases, with 6 bases between them.

The chain joins TRBV2 to TRBJ2-1; D is possibly TRBD2 (5 bases). Germline assignment: CDR1 SNHLY and CDR2 FYNNEI. The CDR3 totals 15 residues. Between the trimmed V and J ends, which lost 5 bases and 6 bases, there was a span of 17 bases. The CDR3 region has the DNA TGTGCCAGCAGTACCCCCAGAGGGTTGGGCAATGAGCAGTTCTTC. Protein: CASSTPRGLGNEQFF.

The V and J genes are TRBV28 and TRBJ2-5, with D maybe TRBD1 (5 bases). The J call may be in error: the DNA end matches TRBJ2-7 better. The germline CDR1 and CDR2 sequences are MDHEN and SYDVKM. The CDR3 runs 13 residues. The CDR3 DNA reads as TGTGCCAGCAGGTGGGCGGACATCTACGAGCAGTACTTC. It translates to CASRWADIYEQYF.

The chain joins TRBV28 to TRBJ2-4; D is perhaps TRBD2 (6 bases). There are 16 residues in the CDR3. Germline CDR1 reads MDHEN; CDR2 reads SYDVKM. The V end was cut by 8 bases, the J end by 0 bases, with 17 bases between. CDR3 DNA: TGTGCCAGCCACTCAGGCGGGGAACCAGCCAAAAACATTCAGTACTTC. Translation: CASHSGGEPAKNIQYF.

This chain joins TRBV9 and TRBJ2-7; perhaps TRBD1 as D (6 bases). The V end lost 0 bases, the J end lost 4 bases, and 17 bases lay between the germline ends. This CDR3 contains 16 residues. The germline gives CDR1 SGDLS, CDR2 YYNGEE. The CDR3 DNA reads TGTGCCAGCAGCGTAGGCTGGGGGCTTCTTGGGTACGAGCAGTACTTC. It is translated as CASSVGWGLLGYEQYF. Variable domain in full (rest from reference TRBV9 and TRBJ2-7): DSGVTQTPKHLITATGQRVTLRCSPRSGDLSVYWYQQSLDQGLQFLIQYYNGEERAKGNILERFSAQQFPDLHSELNLSSLELGDSALYFCASSVGWGLLGYEQYFGPGTRLTVT.

This clone was observed once. This sequence joins TRBV28 and TRBJ1-3; 7 bases are a match to TRBD1. There are 14 residues in the CDR3. CDR1 is MDHEN and CDR2 is SYDVKM in the germline V gene. Trimming removed 3 bases from V and 1 base from J; junction bases left unmatched: 0. CDR3 sequence: CASSLTGSGNTIYF. The CDR3 DNA reads as TGTGCCAGCAGTTTGACAGGGTCTGGAAACACCATATATTTT.

V gene TRBV29-1 combines with J gene TRBJ1-2, with TRBD1 matching 7 bases. V was pared by 7 bases and J by 8 bases, with 10 bases of the junction left unmatched. The CDR3 runs to 12 residues. Germline V gene lookup returns CDR1 SQVTM and CDR2 ANQGSEA. CDR3 amino acids: CSGLSTGDGYTF. The CDR3 nucleotides read TGCAGCGGTCTTTCTACAGGGGACGGCTACACCTTC.